The entry that follows covers one T cell receptor (beta chain) sequence. Its specificity is unknown. The record originates from a study of identical twins. General study findings and limits: Invariant cells of the MAIT and iNKT types might have partly distorted the zero-insertion analyses. Among beta out-of-frame sequences, excess sharing between twins appeared weaker. Rather than following the same donors, the conclusions depended on cross-sectional statistical analysis.

MiXCR was run by TCRdb on the 5' RACE reads, yielding one entry per CDR3 protein. Among around 1.7 million distinct CDR3 sequences, 32% were seen once, and the ten largest hold 0.27%. The length of the CDR3 is 16 residues. Germline V lookup: CDR1 MNHNY, CDR2 SVGAGI (reference sequence). V was trimmed by 0 bases and J by 0 bases, leaving 9 bases between them. The V and J genes are TRBV6-6 and TRBJ1-5; D is unclear. Sequences were obtained from cord blood. This clonotype was sampled from a newborn girl in good health. The CDR3 reads CASSYSRFYSNQPQHF. In nucleotides, the CDR3 is TGTGCCAGCAGTTACTCGAGGTTTTATAGCAATCAGCCCCAGCATTTT.